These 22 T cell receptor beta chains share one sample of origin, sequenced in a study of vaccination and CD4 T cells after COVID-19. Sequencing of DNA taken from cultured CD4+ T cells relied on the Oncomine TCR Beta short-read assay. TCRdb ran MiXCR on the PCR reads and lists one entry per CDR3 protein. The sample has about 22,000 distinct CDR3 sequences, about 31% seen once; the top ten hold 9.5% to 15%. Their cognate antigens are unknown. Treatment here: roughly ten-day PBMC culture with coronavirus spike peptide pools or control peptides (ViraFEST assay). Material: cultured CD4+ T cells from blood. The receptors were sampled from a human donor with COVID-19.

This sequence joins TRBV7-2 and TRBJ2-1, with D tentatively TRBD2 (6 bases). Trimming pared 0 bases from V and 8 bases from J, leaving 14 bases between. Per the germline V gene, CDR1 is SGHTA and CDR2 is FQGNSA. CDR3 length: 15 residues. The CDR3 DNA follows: TGTGCCAGCAGCTTAGCGCAGATTAGCGGAGATGAGCAGTTCTTC. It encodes CASSLAQISGDEQFF.

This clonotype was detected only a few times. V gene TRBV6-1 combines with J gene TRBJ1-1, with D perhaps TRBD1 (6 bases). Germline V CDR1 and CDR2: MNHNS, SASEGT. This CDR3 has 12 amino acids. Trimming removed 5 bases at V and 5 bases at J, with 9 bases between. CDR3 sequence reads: CASSTDRTEAFF. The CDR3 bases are TGTGCCAGCAGTACTGACAGGACTGAAGCTTTCTTT.

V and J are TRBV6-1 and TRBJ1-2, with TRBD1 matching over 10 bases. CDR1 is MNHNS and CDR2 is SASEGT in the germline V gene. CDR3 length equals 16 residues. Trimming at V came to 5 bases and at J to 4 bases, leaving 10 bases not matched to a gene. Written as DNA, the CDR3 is TGTGCCAGCAGTCCGAGCGACAGGGGGCAGGTCTATGGCTACACCTTC. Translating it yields CASSPSDRGQVYGYTF.

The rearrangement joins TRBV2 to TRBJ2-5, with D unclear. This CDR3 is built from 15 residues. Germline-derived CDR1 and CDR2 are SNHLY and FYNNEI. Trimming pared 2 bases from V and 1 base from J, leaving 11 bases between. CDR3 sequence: CASSEMEQLQETQYF. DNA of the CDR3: TGTGCCAGCAGTGAAATGGAGCAGCTCCAAGAGACCCAGTACTTC.

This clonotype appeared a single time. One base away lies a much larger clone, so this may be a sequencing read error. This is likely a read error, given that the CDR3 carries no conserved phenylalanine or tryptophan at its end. CDR3: CATSREASGVDRRTQYS. In DNA form, the CDR3 reads TGTGCCACCAGCAGAGAAGCGTCAGGGGTCGACCGACGGACCCAGTACTCC. The V call is TRBV15, the J call TRBJ2-5, with a tentative D call TRBD1 (6 bases). The CDR3 runs to 17 residues. Trimming removed 0 bases at V and 7 bases at J, with 21 bases between. Germline lookup yields CDR1 LNHNV and CDR2 YYDKDF (reference sequence).

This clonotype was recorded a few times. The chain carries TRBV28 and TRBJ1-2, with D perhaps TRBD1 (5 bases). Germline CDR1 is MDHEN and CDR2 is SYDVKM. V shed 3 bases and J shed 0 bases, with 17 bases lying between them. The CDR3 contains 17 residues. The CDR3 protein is CASSLADRMGPNYGYTF. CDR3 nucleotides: TGTGCCAGCAGTTTGGCCGACCGAATGGGGCCTAACTATGGCTACACCTTC.

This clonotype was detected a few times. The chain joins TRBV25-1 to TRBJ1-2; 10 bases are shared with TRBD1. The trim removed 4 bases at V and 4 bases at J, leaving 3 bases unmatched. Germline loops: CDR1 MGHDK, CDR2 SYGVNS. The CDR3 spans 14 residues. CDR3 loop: CASSAGQGLYGYTF. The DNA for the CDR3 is TGTGCCAGCAGTGCGGGACAGGGGCTCTATGGCTACACCTTC.

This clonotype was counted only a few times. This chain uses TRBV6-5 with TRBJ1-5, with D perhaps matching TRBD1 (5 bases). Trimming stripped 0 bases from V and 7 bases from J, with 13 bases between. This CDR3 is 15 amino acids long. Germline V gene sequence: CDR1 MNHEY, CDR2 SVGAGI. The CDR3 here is CASSYSALDSQPQHF. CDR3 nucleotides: TGTGCCAGCAGTTACTCGGCACTCGACAGCCAGCCCCAGCATTTT.

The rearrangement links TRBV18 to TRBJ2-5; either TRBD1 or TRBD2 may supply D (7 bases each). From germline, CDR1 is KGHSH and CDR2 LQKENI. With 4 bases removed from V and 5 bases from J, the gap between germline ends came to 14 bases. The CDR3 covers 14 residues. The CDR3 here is CASSREGALETQYF. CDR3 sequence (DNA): TGTGCCAGCTCACGGGAGGGGGCTTTGGAGACCCAGTACTTC.

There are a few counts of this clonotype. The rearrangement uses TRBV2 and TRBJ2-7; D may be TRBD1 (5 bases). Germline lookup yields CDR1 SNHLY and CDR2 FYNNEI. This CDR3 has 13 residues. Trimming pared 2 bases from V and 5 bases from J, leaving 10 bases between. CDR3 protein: CASSEQGMNEQYF. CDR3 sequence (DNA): TGTGCCAGCAGTGAACAGGGCATGAACGAGCAGTACTTC.

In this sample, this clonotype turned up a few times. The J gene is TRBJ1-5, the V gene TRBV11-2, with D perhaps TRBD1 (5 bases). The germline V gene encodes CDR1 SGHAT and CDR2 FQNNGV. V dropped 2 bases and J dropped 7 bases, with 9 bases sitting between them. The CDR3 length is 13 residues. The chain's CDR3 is CASSLTRDQPQHF. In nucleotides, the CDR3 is TGTGCCAGCAGCTTAACCCGGGACCAGCCCCAGCATTTT. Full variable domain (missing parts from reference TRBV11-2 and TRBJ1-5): EAGVAQSPRYKIIEKRQSVAFWCNPISGHATLYWYQQILGQGPKLLIQFQNNGVVDDSQLPKDRFSAERLKGVDSTLKIQPAKLEDSAVYLCASSLTRDQPQHFGDGTRLSIL.

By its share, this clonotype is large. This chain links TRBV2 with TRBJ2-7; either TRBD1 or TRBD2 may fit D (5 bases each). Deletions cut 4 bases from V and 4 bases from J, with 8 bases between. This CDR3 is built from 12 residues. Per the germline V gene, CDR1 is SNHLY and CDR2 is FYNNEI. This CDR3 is CASSGDGYEQYF. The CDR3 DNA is TGTGCCAGCAGTGGGGACGGATACGAGCAGTACTTC.

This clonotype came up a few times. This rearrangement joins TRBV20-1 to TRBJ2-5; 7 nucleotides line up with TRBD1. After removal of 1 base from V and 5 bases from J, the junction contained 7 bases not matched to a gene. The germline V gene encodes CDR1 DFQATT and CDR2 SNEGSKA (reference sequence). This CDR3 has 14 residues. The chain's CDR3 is CSARVRGPRETQYF. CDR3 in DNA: TGCAGTGCTAGAGTAAGGGGGCCTAGGGAGACCCAGTACTTC.

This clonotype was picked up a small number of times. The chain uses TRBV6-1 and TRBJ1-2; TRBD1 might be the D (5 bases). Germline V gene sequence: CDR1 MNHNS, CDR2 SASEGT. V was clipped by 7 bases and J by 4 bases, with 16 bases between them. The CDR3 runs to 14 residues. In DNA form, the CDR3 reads TGTGCCAGCACCGATGGGGGTGGGGCCTATGGCTACACCTTC. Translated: CASTDGGGAYGYTF.

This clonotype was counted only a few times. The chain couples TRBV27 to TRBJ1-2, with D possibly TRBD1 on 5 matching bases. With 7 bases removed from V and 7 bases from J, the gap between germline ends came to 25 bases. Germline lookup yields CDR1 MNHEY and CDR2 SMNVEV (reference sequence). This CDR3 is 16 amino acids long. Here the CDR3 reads CASTKKPGTSIAGYTF. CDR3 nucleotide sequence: TGTGCCAGCACCAAAAAGCCCGGGACTTCTATCGCTGGCTACACCTTC.

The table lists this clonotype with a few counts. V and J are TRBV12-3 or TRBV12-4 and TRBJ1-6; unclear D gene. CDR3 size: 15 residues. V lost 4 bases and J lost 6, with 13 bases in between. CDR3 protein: CASSSREGVNSPLHF. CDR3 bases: TGTGCCAGCAGTTCCAGAGAGGGCGTTAATTCACCCCTCCACTTT.

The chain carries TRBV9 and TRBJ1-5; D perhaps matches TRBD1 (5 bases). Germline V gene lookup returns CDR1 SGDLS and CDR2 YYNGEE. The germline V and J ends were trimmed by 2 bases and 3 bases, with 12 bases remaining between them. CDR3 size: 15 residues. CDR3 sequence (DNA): TGTGCCAGCAGCGTGGGTGACAGCTTCAATCAGCCCCAGCATTTT. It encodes CASSVGDSFNQPQHF.

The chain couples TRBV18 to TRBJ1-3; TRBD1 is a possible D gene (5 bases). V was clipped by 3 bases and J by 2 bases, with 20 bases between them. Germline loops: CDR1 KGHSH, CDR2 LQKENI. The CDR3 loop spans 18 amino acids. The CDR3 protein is CASSPPVPSSRAGNTIYF. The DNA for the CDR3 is TGTGCCAGCTCACCCCCAGTCCCGTCCAGCAGGGCTGGAAACACCATATATTTT.

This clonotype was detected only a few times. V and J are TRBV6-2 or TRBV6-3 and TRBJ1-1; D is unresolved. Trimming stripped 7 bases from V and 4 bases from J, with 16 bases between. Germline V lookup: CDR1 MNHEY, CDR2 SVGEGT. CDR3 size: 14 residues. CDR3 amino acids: CASTNKWGGTEAFF. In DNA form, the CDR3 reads TGTGCCAGCACCAACAAGTGGGGAGGCACTGAAGCTTTCTTT.

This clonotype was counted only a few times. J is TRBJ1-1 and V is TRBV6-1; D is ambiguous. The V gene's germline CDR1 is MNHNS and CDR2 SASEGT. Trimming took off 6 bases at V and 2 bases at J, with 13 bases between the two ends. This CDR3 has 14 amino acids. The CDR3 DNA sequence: TGTGCCAGCAGAAACTGGCGAGTCAACACTGAAGCTTTCTTT. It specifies CASRNWRVNTEAFF.

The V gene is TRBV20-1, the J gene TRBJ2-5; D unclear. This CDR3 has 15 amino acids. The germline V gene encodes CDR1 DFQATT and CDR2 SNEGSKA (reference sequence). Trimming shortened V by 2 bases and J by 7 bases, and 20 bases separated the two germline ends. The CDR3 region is CSARQVAAAPATQYF. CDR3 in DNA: TGCAGTGCTAGACAAGTGGCGGCGGCCCCGGCGACCCAGTACTTC.

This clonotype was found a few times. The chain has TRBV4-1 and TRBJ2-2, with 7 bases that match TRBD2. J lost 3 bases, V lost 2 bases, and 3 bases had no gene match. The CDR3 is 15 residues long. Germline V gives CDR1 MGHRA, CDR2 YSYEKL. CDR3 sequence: CASSQPAGYTGELFF. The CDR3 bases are TGCGCCAGCAGCCAACCAGCGGGGTACACCGGGGAGCTGTTTTTT.